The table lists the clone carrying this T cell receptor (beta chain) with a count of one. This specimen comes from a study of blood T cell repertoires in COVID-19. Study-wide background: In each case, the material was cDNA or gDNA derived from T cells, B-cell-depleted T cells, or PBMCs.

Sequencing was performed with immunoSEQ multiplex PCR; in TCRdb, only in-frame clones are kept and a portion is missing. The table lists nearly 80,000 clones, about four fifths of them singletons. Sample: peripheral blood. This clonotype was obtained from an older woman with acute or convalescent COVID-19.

The CDR3 DNA reads as TGTGCCACCTTGACAGGGATCACCGGGGAGCTGTTTTTT. This sequence encodes CATLTGITGELFF. This chain links TRBV6-5 with TRBJ2-2; 7 bases agree with TRBD1. This CDR3 is built from 13 residues. From germline, CDR1 is MNHEY and CDR2 SVGAGI. Unmatched junction bases numbered 6, after V lost 10 bases and J lost 4 bases.